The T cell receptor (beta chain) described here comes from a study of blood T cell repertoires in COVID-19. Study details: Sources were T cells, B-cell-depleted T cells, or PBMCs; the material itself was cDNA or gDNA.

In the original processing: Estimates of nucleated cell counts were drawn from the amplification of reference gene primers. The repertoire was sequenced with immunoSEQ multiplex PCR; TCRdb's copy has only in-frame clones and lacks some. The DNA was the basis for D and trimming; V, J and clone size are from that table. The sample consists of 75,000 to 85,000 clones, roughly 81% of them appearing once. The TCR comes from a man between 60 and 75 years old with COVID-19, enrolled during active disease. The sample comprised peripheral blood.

The CDR3 coding sequence is TGTGCCAGCTCATCCAACAGGGACCCGAACACTGAAGCTTTCTTT. It translates to CASSSNRDPNTEAFF. The chain has TRBV18 and TRBJ1-1, with a tentative D call TRBD1 (6 bases). CDR1 KGHSH and CDR2 LQKENI come from the germline V gene. With 5 bases removed from V and 1 base from J, the gap between germline ends came to 14 bases. The CDR3 runs to 15 residues.